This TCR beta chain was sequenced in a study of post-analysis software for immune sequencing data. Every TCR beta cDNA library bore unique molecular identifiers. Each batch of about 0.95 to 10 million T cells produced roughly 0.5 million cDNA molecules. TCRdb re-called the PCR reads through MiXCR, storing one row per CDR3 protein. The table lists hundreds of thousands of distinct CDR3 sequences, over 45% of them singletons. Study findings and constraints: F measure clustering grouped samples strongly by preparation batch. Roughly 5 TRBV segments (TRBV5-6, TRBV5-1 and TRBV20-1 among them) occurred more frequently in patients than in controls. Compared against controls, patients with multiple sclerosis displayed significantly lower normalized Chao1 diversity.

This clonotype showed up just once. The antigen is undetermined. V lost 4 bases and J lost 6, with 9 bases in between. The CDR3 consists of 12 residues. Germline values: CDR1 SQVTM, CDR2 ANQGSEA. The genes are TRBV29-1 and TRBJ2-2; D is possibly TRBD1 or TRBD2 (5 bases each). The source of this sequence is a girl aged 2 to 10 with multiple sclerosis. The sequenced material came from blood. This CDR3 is CSVVRGAGELFF. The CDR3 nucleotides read TGCAGCGTTGTAAGGGGAGCCGGGGAGCTGTTTTTT.